The rows below give T cell receptor beta chains drawn from one sample of a study of blood T cell repertoires in COVID-19. Data came from immunoSEQ multiplex PCR; TCRdb stores just in-frame clones and leaves some out. The data show some 180,000 clones, 90% seen once. Sequencing was done on a sample of peripheral blood. These receptors all come from a man aged 50 to 60 with acute or convalescent COVID-19. Each CDR3 is given with its conserved first and last residue. D genes are given only for firm matches. Expanded clones are given a class, and other clones once, few, many or no size at all.

j_call	d_call	cdr3_length	v_call	clone_size	cdr3_aa	cdr3_nt
TRBJ1-1	NA	14	TRBV30	few	CAGGGVFMNTEAFF	TGTGCCGGGGGCGGGGTTTTTATGAACACTGAAGCTTTCTTT
TRBJ2-2	TRBD2	16	TRBV6-5	once	CASSYSASGRTGELFF	TGTGCCAGCAGTTACTCGGCTAGCGGGAGGACCGGGGAGCTGTTTTTT
TRBJ1-1	TRBD1	14	TRBV6-5	once	CASSTGQGNTEAFF	TGTGCCAGCAGTACGGGACAGGGGAACACTGAAGCTTTCTTT
TRBJ1-3	TRBD1	14	TRBV3-1/TRBV3-2	NA	CASSQTGRGNTIYF	TGTGCCAGCAGCCAGACAGGGCGGGGAAACACCATATATTTT
TRBJ2-7	NA	15	TRBV9	NA	CASSVESGNSYEQYF	TGTGCCAGCAGCGTAGAAAGCGGAAACTCCTACGAGCAGTACTTC
TRBJ1-5	NA	15	TRBV19	NA	CASSTDRYSNQPQHF	TGTGCCAGTAGTACGGACAGATATAGCAATCAGCCCCAGCATTTT
TRBJ1-1	TRBD1	13	TRBV9	NA	CASSVVTGGEAFF	TGTGCCAGCAGCGTAGTGACAGGGGGAGAAGCTTTCTTT
TRBJ1-4	NA	12	TRBV30	NA	CAWGDRGKKLFF	TGTGCCTGGGGGGACCGGGGGAAAAAACTGTTTTTT
TRBJ1-5	NA	15	TRBV27	NA	CASSLDAGKGQPQHF	TGTGCCAGCAGTTTGGATGCAGGGAAAGGCCAGCCCCAGCATTTT
TRBJ2-1	TRBD2	16	TRBV11-2	NA	CASSRGARTSDNEQFF	TGTGCCAGCAGCCGTGGGGCGAGGACTAGCGACAATGAGCAGTTCTTC
TRBJ1-1	TRBD1	15	TRBV28	NA	CASTLRTGVTTEAFF	TGTGCCAGCACCCTAAGGACAGGGGTTACCACTGAAGCTTTCTTT
TRBJ2-1	NA	16	TRBV18	once	CASSPLEGEAYNEQFF	TGTGCCAGCTCACCACTGGAGGGAGAGGCCTACAATGAGCAGTTCTTC
TRBJ2-5	NA	14	TRBV19	NA	CASSIGTGGRTQYF	TGTGCCAGTAGTATCGGGACCGGGGGTAGAACCCAGTACTTC
TRBJ1-6	NA	15	TRBV7-2	NA	CASSLIRERNSPLHF	TGTGCCAGCAGCTTAATTAGGGAGCGTAATTCACCCCTCCACTTT
TRBJ1-1	NA	13	TRBV5-4	NA	CASSQDPGTEAFF	TGTGCCAGCAGCCAAGACCCGGGCACTGAAGCTTTCTTT
TRBJ2-1	TRBD2	14	TRBV29-1	NA	CSAPLAGGYNEQFF	TGCAGCGCCCCCTTAGCGGGAGGTTACAATGAGCAGTTCTTC
TRBJ1-2	NA	12	TRBV2	NA	CARRDLSRGYTF	TGTGCCCGGAGGGACCTCTCGAGAGGCTACACCTTC
TRBJ2-3	NA	15	TRBV18	NA	CASSPRMEPGDTQYF	TGTGCCAGCTCACCACGGATGGAGCCCGGAGATACGCAGTATTTT
TRBJ2-5	NA	13	TRBV5-1	NA	CASSLTLQETQYF	TGCGCCAGCAGCCTGACACTGCAAGAGACCCAGTACTTC
TRBJ2-7	TRBD2	15	TRBV27	NA	CASRRTREEPYEQYF	TGTGCCAGCAGGAGGACACGGGAGGAGCCCTACGAGCAGTACTTC
TRBJ1-1	NA	13	TRBV6-5	NA	CASSYELFTEAFF	TGTGCCAGCAGTTACGAACTCTTCACTGAAGCTTTCTTT
TRBJ2-3	NA	15	TRBV11-2	once	CASSLEIAVRDTQYF	TGTGCCAGCAGCTTAGAAATAGCGGTGAGGGATACGCAGTATTTT
TRBJ2-2	TRBD2	14	TRBV5-1	NA	CASSSGLDPGELFF	TGCGCCAGCAGCTCGGGACTAGATCCCGGGGAGCTGTTTTTT
TRBJ1-2	NA	13	TRBV6-6	NA	CASSAETAYGYTF	TGTGCCAGCAGTGCAGAGACAGCCTATGGCTACACCTTC
TRBJ2-5	TRBD1	14	TRBV11-2	NA	CASSLGDRGETQYF	TGTGCCAGCAGCTTAGGGGACAGGGGCGAGACCCAGTACTTC
TRBJ1-5	NA	15	TRBV30	once	CAWRPAGPNNQPQHF	TGTGCCTGGAGGCCCGCAGGGCCTAACAATCAGCCCCAGCATTTT
TRBJ2-1	NA	14	TRBV21-1	few	CASSRKSSYNEQFF	TGTGCCAGCAGTCGCAAGAGCTCCTACAATGAGCAGTTCTTC
TRBJ1-1	NA	15	TRBV7-3	NA	CASSLTTGGNTEAFF	TGTGCCAGCAGCTTAACCACCGGTGGGAACACTGAAGCTTTCTTT
TRBJ1-2	NA	12	TRBV12-3/TRBV12-4	NA	CASSLRGRGYTF	TGTGCCAGCAGTTTGCGGGGTCGGGGCTACACCTTC
TRBJ2-7	NA	15	TRBV5-8	NA	CASSGSGVVDYEQYF	TGTGCCAGCAGCGGGTCGGGGGTAGTAGACTACGAGCAGTACTTC
TRBJ2-5	TRBD1	14	TRBV30	once	CAWSGQGAQETQYF	TGTGCCTGGAGTGGACAGGGGGCCCAAGAGACCCAGTACTTC
TRBJ1-2	TRBD1	15	TRBV28	NA	CASSNHRGRSYGYTF	TGTGCCAGCAGTAACCACAGGGGAAGATCCTATGGCTACACCTTC
TRBJ2-1	NA	13	TRBV9	NA	CASSEDYNNEQFF	TGTGCCAGCAGCGAGGACTATAACAATGAGCAGTTCTTC
TRBJ2-3	TRBD1	15	TRBV6-6	NA	CASSPWTGVLDTQYF	TGTGCCAGCAGCCCGTGGACAGGGGTATTAGATACGCAGTATTTT
TRBJ1-4	TRBD1	15	TRBV5-1	NA	CASSLDRAANEKLFF	TGCGCCAGCAGCCTAGACAGGGCGGCTAATGAAAAACTGTTTTTT
TRBJ1-5	NA	12	TRBV12-3/TRBV12-4	NA	CASSLPLQPQHF	TGTGCCAGCAGTTTACCCCTTCAGCCCCAGCATTTT
TRBJ1-1	TRBD1	11	TRBV2	once	CASLQGLEAFF	TGTGCCAGCCTACAGGGGCTTGAAGCTTTCTTT
TRBJ2-3	NA	16	TRBV3-1/TRBV3-2	NA	CASSQGWRGSTDTQYF	TGTGCCAGCAGCCAAGGTTGGCGGGGAAGCACAGATACGCAGTATTTT
TRBJ1-1	NA	14	TRBV7-9	NA	CASSSKGFIDEAFF	TGTGCCAGCAGCTCGAAGGGGTTCATCGATGAAGCTTTCTTT
TRBJ2-7	TRBD2	15	TRBV11-2	few	CASSSPGLAGYEQYF	TGTGCCAGCAGCTCGCCAGGACTAGCGGGGTACGAGCAGTACTTC
TRBJ2-2	NA	13	TRBV28	NA	CASRNRVAGELFF	TGTGCCAGCAGAAACAGGGTTGCCGGGGAGCTGTTTTTT